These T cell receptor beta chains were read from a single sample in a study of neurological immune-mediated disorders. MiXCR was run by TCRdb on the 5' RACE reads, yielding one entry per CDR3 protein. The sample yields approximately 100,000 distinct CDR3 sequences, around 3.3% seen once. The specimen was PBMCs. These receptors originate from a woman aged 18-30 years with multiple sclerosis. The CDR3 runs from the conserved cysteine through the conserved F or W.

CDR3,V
CSARDTLQGRGGYTF,TRBV20-1
CSARVSGEGGYTF,TRBV20-1
CASSYSGENTIYF,TRBV12-3/TRBV12-4
CASSLAGGDRRARGYTF,TRBV7-2
CSARAWTSGGNEYF,TRBV20-1
CASTPVPPNEQFF,TRBV7-9
CSARVSPYEQYF,TRBV20-1
CASSHTTDTQYF,TRBV12-3/TRBV12-4
CSADSRQATDTQYF,TRBV20-1
CASSLEDAGTDTQYF,TRBV5-1
CASSREEGVVYTF,TRBV12-3/TRBV12-4
CSARGHSSYNEQFF,TRBV20-1
CASSLTVGGYTF,TRBV12-3/TRBV12-4
CASSPNYYRRPNYGYTF,TRBV4-1
CASSLGWTSGNEQFF,TRBV7-9
CATSRDPGTGVVEQFF,TRBV15
CAISGFGGQGDSGYTF,TRBV10-3
CASKQGGRSYEQYF,TRBV12-3/TRBV12-4
CASSQEWRVPYGYTF,TRBV14
CASSLSSDTQYF,TRBV7-6
CSARAGQITDTQYF,TRBV20-1
CSAIQITSQPQHF,TRBV20-1
CASSSPGLASDTQYF,TRBV7-2
CASSLGTGGGETQYF,TRBV3-1
CSAGLAGPVEQYF,TRBV29-1
CASSLIGGEDGYTF,TRBV5-1
CASGLMGLRPGELFF,TRBV12-5
CASSPLTGSSTDTQYF,TRBV2
CASSLPGQTVFGYTF,TRBV7-2